This T cell receptor beta chain emerged from a study of early T cells in non-severe SARS-CoV-2 infection. Study context: Bulk RNA isolated from unsorted whole blood underwent sequencing; chains were not paired.

The CDR3 is 14 amino acids. After removal of 3 bases from V and 0 bases from J, the junction contained 1 base not matched to a gene. Germline V gene lookup returns CDR1 KGHSH and CDR2 LQKENI. The study's findings and limits: Private and CD4 specificities were missed by VDJdb matching, skewed to anti-spike CD8.

Many counts were recorded for this clonotype. No antigen is known for it. The library protocol tagged individual cDNA molecules with unique molecular identifiers. TCRdb redid the calling of the 5' RACE reads with MiXCR, one entry per CDR3 protein. This sample has some 57,000 distinct CDR3 sequences; approximately 10% occur once, and the top ten carry 3.9%. The sample consisted of whole blood, taken at baseline. The rearrangement joins TRBV18 to TRBJ1-1; 7 bases align to TRBD1. The receptor's source is an adult who was a healthcare worker with PCR-confirmed SARS-CoV-2 infection or an uninfected control (not recorded which). CDR3 nucleotides: TGTGCCAGCTCACCGGGACAGATGAACACTGAAGCTTTCTTT. Protein sequence: CASSPGQMNTEAFF.